Detailed here is one T cell receptor (beta chain). In assigning cohorts, the study relied on participant-reported clinical history. Profiling relied on immunoSEQ multiplex PCR, and the TCRdb table lists in-frame clones only, not all of them. In the table there are over 110,000 clones, under 90% of which are singletons. The data were taken from a study of blood T cell repertoires in COVID-19. Study overall: The origin of the acute and convalescent COVID-19 samples was the United States, Italy and Spain. The analysed material was cDNA or gDNA that came from T cells, B-cell-depleted T cells, or PBMCs.

From germline, CDR1 is MNHGY and CDR2 SAAAGT. This CDR3 has 14 residues. Between the trimmed V and J ends, which lost 8 bases and 2 bases, there was a span of 13 bases. This chain connects TRBV6-8 to TRBJ1-3, with D possibly TRBD1 on 5 matching bases. Sequenced sample: PBMCs or T cells enriched from blood (not recorded which). The TCR comes from a man in his fifties or sixties in a cohort exposed to, infected with or recovered from COVID-19 (not recorded which). CDR3 in DNA: TGTGCCAGCCTGGTAAGGGGAACTGGAAACACCATATATTTT. As protein: CASLVRGTGNTIYF.